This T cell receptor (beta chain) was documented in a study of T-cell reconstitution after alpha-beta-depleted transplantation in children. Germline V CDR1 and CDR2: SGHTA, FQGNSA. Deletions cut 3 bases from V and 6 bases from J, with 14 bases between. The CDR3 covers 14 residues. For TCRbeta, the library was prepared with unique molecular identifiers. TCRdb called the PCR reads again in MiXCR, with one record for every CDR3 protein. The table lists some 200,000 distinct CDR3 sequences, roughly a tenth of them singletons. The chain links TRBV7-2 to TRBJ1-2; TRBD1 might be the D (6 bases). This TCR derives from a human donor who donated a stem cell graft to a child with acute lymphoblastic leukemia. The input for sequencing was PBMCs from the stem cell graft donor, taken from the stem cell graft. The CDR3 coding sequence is TGTGCCAGCAGCTTGGATTGGGGGGCGGATGGCTACACCTTC. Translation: CASSLDWGADGYTF.